Listed here is a single T cell receptor beta chain. Disease duration under 2 months; hyperthyroidism patients were aged 18 to 65. The data were taken from a study of T cells in Graves' hyperthyroidism and ophthalmopathy. V lost 2 bases to trimming and J lost 3 bases, with 5 bases between them. Germline lookup yields CDR1 SGDLS and CDR2 YYNGEE. This CDR3 comprises 13 residues. Amplified TCR beta CDR3 regions came from RNA transcripts. First-round RT-PCR with HTBI primers amplified the TCR CDR3 region. Each CDR3 protein gets one entry after TCRdb re-called the multiplex PCR reads with MiXCR. Of under 400,000 distinct CDR3 sequences in the sample, approximately 25% were seen once.

This clonotype was sampled from a man aged 50 or older with Graves' hyperthyroidism. Source material: blood. This chain uses TRBV9 with TRBJ2-2, with D unclear. As DNA, the CDR3 is TGTGCCAGCAGCGTGGGTGACACCGGGGAGCTGTTTTTT. Its protein product is CASSVGDTGELFF.